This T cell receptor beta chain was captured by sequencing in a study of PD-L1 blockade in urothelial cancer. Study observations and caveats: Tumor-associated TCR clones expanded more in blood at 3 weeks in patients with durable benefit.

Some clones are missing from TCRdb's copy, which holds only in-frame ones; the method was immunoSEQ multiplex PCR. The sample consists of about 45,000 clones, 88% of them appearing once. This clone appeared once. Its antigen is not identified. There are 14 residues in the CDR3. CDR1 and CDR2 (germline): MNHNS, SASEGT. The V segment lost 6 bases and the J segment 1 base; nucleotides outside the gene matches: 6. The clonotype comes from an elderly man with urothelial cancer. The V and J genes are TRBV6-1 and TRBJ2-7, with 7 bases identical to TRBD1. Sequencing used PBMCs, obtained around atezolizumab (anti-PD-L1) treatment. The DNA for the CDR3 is TGTGCCAGCAGAGGGGGCACCGGTTCCTACGAGCAGTACTTC. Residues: CASRGGTGSYEQYF.